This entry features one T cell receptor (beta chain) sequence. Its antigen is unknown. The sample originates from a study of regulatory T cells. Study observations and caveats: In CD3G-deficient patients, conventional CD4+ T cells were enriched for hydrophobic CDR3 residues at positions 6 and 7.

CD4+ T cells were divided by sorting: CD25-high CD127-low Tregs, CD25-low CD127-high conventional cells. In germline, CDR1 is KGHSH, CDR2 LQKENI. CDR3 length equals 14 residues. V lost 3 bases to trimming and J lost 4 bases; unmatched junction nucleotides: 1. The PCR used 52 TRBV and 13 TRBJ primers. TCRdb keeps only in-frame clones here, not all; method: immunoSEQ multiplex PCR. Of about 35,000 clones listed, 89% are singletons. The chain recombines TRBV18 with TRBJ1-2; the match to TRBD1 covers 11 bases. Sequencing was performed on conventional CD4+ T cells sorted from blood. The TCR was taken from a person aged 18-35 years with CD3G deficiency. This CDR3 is CASSPGTGGYGYTF. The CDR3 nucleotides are TGTGCCAGCTCACCCGGGACAGGGGGCTATGGCTACACCTTC.